This section outlines one T cell receptor beta chain sequence together with its context. The data originate from a study of blood T cell repertoires in COVID-19. Study members were between about 18 and 95 years old and lived in roughly 24 US regions. Someone with COVID-19 had been met by exposed participants within 2 weeks before study entry. Per the original methods: Researchers report that nucleated cell counts were estimated from reference gene primer amplification. The repertoire was sequenced with immunoSEQ multiplex PCR; TCRdb's copy has only in-frame clones and lacks some. Clonal size and the V and J genes are those of that table, whereas D and trimming came from the DNA. The data show roughly 280,000 clones, with approximately 90% seen just once and less than 3.5% held by the top ten. The source is a man in his forties who had been exposed to COVID-19. Sequenced input: PBMCs or T cells enriched from blood (not recorded which).

The CDR3: CASRVTGRELFF. CDR3 coding DNA: TGTGCCAGCAGAGTGACAGGGCGGGAGCTGTTTTTT. The rearrangement links TRBV14 to TRBJ2-2; 7 bases match TRBD1. The germline CDR1 and CDR2 sequences are SGHDN and FVKESK. Unmatched junction bases numbered 4, after V lost 6 bases and J lost 9 bases. The CDR3 contains 12 residues.